The TCR beta chain under discussion was sequenced for a study of cytomegalovirus exposure and HLA in healthy donors. Points from the study as a whole: Cytomegalovirus association was listed for about 170 TCR beta chains. Sequencing likely produced, as an artifact, a cluster of highly shared sequence variants. A link between a missense DCLRE1C variant and TCR beta V- and J-gene trimming emerged from a later analysis.

Regarding this clone: Its specificity is unknown.

Germline CDR1 is SGHRS and CDR2 is YFSETQ. The CDR3 is made up of 17 amino acids. The V segment lost 0 bases and the J segment 2 bases; nucleotides outside the gene matches: 4. The PCR employed 60 Vbeta primers together with 13 Jbeta primers. Sequencing used immunoSEQ multiplex PCR; TCRdb keeps in-frame clones, though not all of them. The repertoire includes approximately 170,000 clones, around 82% of them detected once, and about 1.6% sits in the top ten. The sequenced sample consisted of PBMCs. V gene TRBV5-1 combines with J gene TRBJ2-1; TRBD2 aligns across 11 bases. This clonotype was sampled from a male donor in good health and CMV-seronegative. CDR3 protein: CASSLGLAGRTYNEQFF. In nucleotides, the CDR3 is TGCGCCAGCAGCTTGGGACTAGCGGGAAGAACCTACAATGAGCAGTTCTTC.